Listed below are T cell receptor beta chains from one sample, sequenced in a study of beta chain features in type 1 diabetes. The assay was immunoSEQ multiplex PCR, and TCRdb's table has in-frame clones only and misses some. Of 240,000 or so clones in the sample, about 70% are singletons; the top ten hold 0.053%. Source material: naive CD4+ T cells from blood. Receptor source: a man between 25 and 39 years old in good health. CDR3s include the opening cysteine and the closing phenylalanine or tryptophan. Fields, in order: CDR3 length, D gene, clone size, J gene, V gene, CDR3 protein, CDR3 DNA. D genes are given only for firm matches. A row's size may be missing; if present it is once, few, many or a size class.

18,TRBD2,-,TRBJ2-5,TRBV30,CAWSADRTSRRLEETQYF,TGTGCCTGGAGTGCTGATAGGACTAGCCGACGCCTCGAAGAGACCCAGTACTTC
16,TRBD2,-,TRBJ2-3,TRBV9,CASSQLSGRGTDTQYF,TGTGCCAGCAGCCAACTTAGCGGGAGAGGGACAGATACGCAGTATTTT
14,-,-,TRBJ2-3,TRBV9,CASSGQGSADTQYF,TGTGCCAGCTCTGGTCAGGGATCGGCAGATACGCAGTATTTT
14,-,-,TRBJ2-2,TRBV30,CAWSLRGSTGELFF,TGTGCCTGGAGTCTGAGGGGAAGCACCGGGGAGCTGTTTTTT
13,-,-,TRBJ1-5,TRBV18,CASSPTGNQPQHF,TGTGCCAGCTCACCAACCGGAAATCAGCCCCAGCATTTT
14,TRBD1,few,TRBJ2-7,TRBV11-2,CASSRDRESYEQYF,TGTGCCAGCAGCCGGGACAGGGAATCCTACGAGCAGTACTTC
15,-,-,TRBJ1-4,TRBV5-1,CASSPEGTEYEKLFF,TGCGCCAGCAGCCCGGAAGGGACGGAATACGAAAAACTGTTTTTT
15,-,-,TRBJ1-2,TRBV6-5,CASSQATGIGYGYTF,TGTGCCAGCAGCCAGGCTACAGGAATAGGCTATGGCTACACCTTC
13,-,few,TRBJ2-7,TRBV4-3,CASSQGQTSEQYF,TGCGCCAGCAGCCAAGGGCAGACTAGCGAGCAGTACTTC
14,-,few,TRBJ2-5,TRBV29-1,CSVARSQGGETQYF,TGCAGCGTGGCTCGTTCCCAAGGAGGGGAGACCCAGTACTTC
16,TRBD2,-,TRBJ2-3,TRBV2,CASSGTSGRSTDTQYF,TGTGCCAGCAGTGGGACTAGCGGGAGGAGCACAGATACGCAGTATTTT
16,TRBD2,few,TRBJ2-3,TRBV7-2,CASSLAASGGTDTQYF,TGTGCCAGCAGCTTAGCGGCTAGCGGGGGCACAGATACGCAGTATTTT